The present T cell receptor (beta chain) was sequenced within a study of cytomegalovirus exposure and HLA in healthy donors (dated by TCRdb to about 2017). The study in broad terms: According to an earlier analysis of 550 to 750 of the donors, about 179 million T cells yielded 90 million to 140 million unique TCR beta sequences and 276 Gb of sequence data. Roughly 300 gigabases of sequencing data and tens of millions of unique TCR sequences made up an early release that covered nearly 650 HLA-typed donors. Of the 398 genotyped donors, around 81% fell in the genetic ancestry cluster associated with self-reported Caucasian donors. The study aimed to test whether cataloging public T cell receptors could reveal signatures of past pathogen exposure. The study used immunosequencing to profile the T cell repertoires of hundreds of subjects and linked those repertoires to cytomegalovirus serostatus. Besides the first cohort of around 670 subjects, a separate validation cohort made up of around 120 different subjects was used. To predict cytomegalovirus infection status, the study combined high-throughput TCR immunosequencing, statistical association of individual TCRs with disease status, and machine learning. To study patterns of TCR occurrence, a later analysis re-analyzed previously published TCR beta repertoires from 700 or so donors and added high-resolution HLA genotyping. The later analysis used no new phenotypic data to find candidate immune exposures, relying instead on TCR beta sequences and their occurrence across donors. In an earlier analysis of a few hundred of the donors, high-throughput TCR beta sequencing was used to judge whether each TCR beta V gene segment behaved as functional or pseudogenic. Alongside the repertoire data, information on donor age, sex, ethnicity and CMV serostatus was compiled. A later genetic analysis used genome-wide SNP genotypes for about three fifths of the 666 donors, treating that subset as a discovery cohort. All discovery cohort repertoires had been generated on a single sequencing platform. Class I and class II HLA loci were covered by the typing at four-digit resolution. Typing coverage differed by locus: A, B, C, DRB1 and DQB1 were typed in roughly 620-630 donors, DQA1 in 500 to 550, DPA1 in 600 to 610, and DPB1 in 472. Because of strong linkage in the cohort, five DR-DQ haplotypes were treated as single units for association and clustering. Among around 400 genotyped donors of the cohort, an average of around 240,000 unique TCR beta nucleotide sequences were sequenced per donor, roughly a sixth of them non-productive. Findings and caveats that apply to the study as a whole: Roughly uniform sequencing depth across donors was assumed in presence/absence analyses, although this assumption may not hold. A later genetic analysis reported fewer N-insertions in productive TCRs among donors in an Asian-associated ancestry cluster than the roughly 670-donor mean. A cluster of highly shared sequence variants was judged likely to represent a technical artifact of the sequencing pipeline. A later genetic analysis associated a missense DCLRE1C variant with V-gene and J-gene trimming of TCR beta chains, and an independent cohort replicated the association. It was suggested by the authors that the approach could potentially be generalized to other disease states and immunological phenotypes. Broadly in line with IMGT annotations, most TCR beta V segments showed up in productive rearrangements about 87% or about 30% of the time in an earlier analysis of 450 to 750 of the donors. Some IMGT-functional V segments, including TRBV6-2 and TRBV6-3, could not be distinguished by the 87-base-pair reads and were therefore excluded. Most CMV-associated TCR beta chains appeared to be HLA-restricted in a later analysis, and the HLA associations seemed to be driven largely by CMV exposure. Correlated functional status among segregating V segments might reflect linkage disequilibrium, but an unknown experimental factor could not be ruled out. A further reported finding was that TCR beta sequences accurately predicted the HLA-A and HLA-B alleles for most subjects in the first cohort. A few of the identified cytomegalovirus-associated TCR beta chains were confirmed in vitro to be specific for cytomegalovirus antigens. The study gave a list of about 170 TCR beta chains associated with cytomegalovirus. Compared with equally common non-associated chains, HLA-associated TCR beta chains in a later analysis were more clonally expanded and had lower generation probabilities. In this cohort, only TCR beta chains were sequenced, and detectable features were limited by the absence of alpha or paired-chain data. Across donors, most TCR sequences were observed very rarely, whereas some public TCRs were present in many individuals. A later analysis found that TCR association rates varied across HLA loci, with DRB1 alleles showing the most associated TCRs and HLA-C alleles the fewest. Several of the top co-occurrence clusters appeared to be linked to parvovirus B19, influenza, CMV and Epstein-Barr virus, according to a later analysis. Because counts were too low, roughly 16 rarely observed V segments, including chromosome 9 orphons, were excluded from the earlier analysis of fewer than 650 of the donors. CMV serostatus was the only immune exposure information available for the cohort. Cytomegalovirus status was reported to be diagnosed by the classifier with high specificity and sensitivity in both the original and validation cohorts. Because some donors lacked HLA typing at each locus, the association tests relied only on the typed subset. When HLA alleles, especially DR and DQ, strongly co-occurred, TCR associations were difficult to assign to individual alleles. In a later analysis, some 18,000 TCR beta sequences were associated with specific HLA alleles at a false discovery rate of 0.05.

In total, 666 healthy bone marrow donors made up the cohort. At the time of sampling, all cohort members were nominally healthy, though unrecorded immune exposures were likely present. The donor tested CMV seropositive, placing the donor among the 250 to 300 seropositive members of the cohort. A peripheral blood sample was provided by each donor, and peripheral blood mononuclear cells were used for TCR beta sequencing. The Qiagen DNeasy Blood Extraction Kit was used to extract genomic DNA from the blood cell samples. According to the germline V gene, CDR1 reads MDHEN and CDR2 reads SYDVKM. The CDR3 holds 16 amino acids from the cysteine to the phenylalanine. The sequence is cut down to CDR3 DNA, 48 bases in frame from base 1. Trimming at the junction amounts to 2 bases on V and 7 bases on J, and the germline ends lie 17 bases apart. The library relied on the immunoSEQ multiplex PCR assay. A mixture of 60 forward primers for TCR Vbeta segments and 13 reverse primers for TCR Jbeta segments was used in the multiplex PCR. The CDR3 region of rearranged TCR beta genes was amplified from genomic DNA by a multiplex PCR assay. Amplified TCR beta libraries were sequenced as 87-base-pair reads on the Illumina HiSeq System. In the source study's methods: A later analysis counted around 72 million unique TCR beta chains across the 670 or so repertoires, and some 12 million of these chains were shared by at least two donors. Raw reads were error-corrected and collapsed into unique sequences by a nearest-neighbor algorithm in which closely related sequences were merged to remove PCR and sequencing errors. CDR3 sequences were aligned to IMGT reference sequences to assign V, D and J gene segments. Each retained sequence needed at least a six-nucleotide match to both a V gene segment and a J gene segment. A rearrangement was called productive if the CDR3 had no stop codons and remained in frame with V and J, and every other rearrangement was called non-productive. Following IMGT convention, CDR3 was defined as the stretch from the second conserved V-encoded cysteine to the conserved J-encoded phenylalanine. The earlier analysis of roughly 590 of the donors excluded any sequence lacking an unambiguous match to a single V gene segment. An earlier analysis of a few hundred of the donors called V segments functional above 56.7% productive rearrangements and segregating when the between-donor standard deviation exceeded 5%. A statistical classification framework was developed to diagnose cytomegalovirus status using the catalog of TCR beta chain sequences. In a later analysis, TCR nucleotide sequences were compared against IMGT/GENE-DB human TR gene sequences so that V and J genes could be assigned. Using the TCRdist pipeline, a later analysis assigned CDR3 sequences along with most-parsimonious VDJ recombination scenarios. In a later analysis, each TCR beta chain was defined by its CDR3 amino acid sequence together with its V-gene family, and reads without a unique V-gene family were excluded. To address suspected cross-contamination and a sequencing artifact, a later analysis removed a few hundred highly shared, low-generation-probability nucleotide sequences. A later analysis calculated a clonal expansion index for each public chain from normalized within-repertoire ranks of inferred template counts. In a later analysis, generation probabilities were computed using a VDJ recombination model fitted to out-of-frame rearrangements, and the results were checked against IGoR. In a later analysis, TCR-TCR, TCR-HLA and TCR-CMV co-occurrence was scored with hypergeometric tests, and a repertoire-size bias correction was applied to TCR pairs. To estimate false discovery rates, a later analysis permuted the HLA or CMV assignments 20 times. In a later analysis, co-occurring TCRs were grouped using DBSCAN, and TCRdist sequence similarity was added for clustering within HLA-allele-positive subsets. Co-occurrence clustering excluded repertoires with fewer than 30,000 or more than 120,000 public chains, plus five with anomalous nucleotide sharing. The clones in this table, taken by TCRdb from immuneACCESS, are in-frame only. Not every clone is retained; where verified, under half of the shortfall comes from an unresolved V gene, and the cause of the rest is unknown. Clone size and the V and J calls come from that table; the DNA yielded D and trimming. Within this sample are 100,000 to 150,000 clones, with around 73% of them counted one time only. Approximately 4.8% of the sample rests with the top ten.

This clone was seen a single time. This clone's antigen is unknown. Nothing much larger sits one base from this clone, and base qualities are not available. The sequence links TRBV28 to TRBJ1-4, and the D gene may be TRBD1, 5 bases matching. The origin of this receptor is a man aged 55 to 69 in good health and CMV-seropositive. The sample taken for sequencing was PBMCs. The CDR3 amino acid sequence is: CASSLGGVWGGEKLFF. In nucleotides, the sequence is TGTGCCAGCAGTTTAGGGGGGGTTTGGGGGGGTGAAAAACTGTTTTTT.